This TCR beta chain was captured in a study of T cell changes during pregnancy in multiple sclerosis. As concerns this clone: The junction and the germline gene differ at one end; a read error may be behind it.

Germline CDR1 and CDR2: SNHLY and FYNNEI. This CDR3 is 10 amino acids long. Clones were sequenced by immunoSEQ multiplex PCR, and TCRdb holds only the in-frame ones, with some missing. Seen here are around 72,000 clones, roughly nine tenths observed once, and the top ten hold roughly 0.7%. Sequenced here: peripheral blood, sampled in the third trimester of pregnancy. This TCR came from a female donor in good health, enrolled as a control in a pregnancy study. The genes are TRBV2 and TRBJ1-1; D not certain. The CDR3: CASSEGVWLF. DNA for the CDR3: TGTGCCAGCAGTGAGGGAGTTTGGCTCTTT.